A single sample gave rise to the 15 T cell receptor beta chains below, sequenced in a study of shared clonotypes between healthy human individuals (TCRdb year 2020). Libraries were built with the immunoSEQ multiplex PCR assay. TCRdb holds this immuneACCESS table with in-frame rearrangements only. Some clones are missing; in checked studies, unresolved V genes explain under half, and the rest has no known cause. Recorded for this sample are more than 2 million clones; approximately 94% of them occurred a single time. The ten most abundant clones make up 0.9% to 1.4% of the sample. For the CD8 naive samples, CD45RO-negative cells were positively selected for CCR7, yielding a CD45RA+CCR7+ population from which TemRA cells were excluded. The sequencing input was naive CD8+ T cells sorted from blood. Reading the label with the study, this specimen's cell subset or site is: CD45RA+CCR7+. Receptor source: a man between 18 and 29 years old in good health.

The rearrangement links TRBV5-4 to TRBJ2-1, with no clear D. The CDR3 has 12 residues. Germline CDR1 and CDR2: SGHNT and YYREEE (reference sequence). Deletions cut 5 bases from V and 7 bases from J, with 10 bases between. DNA for the CDR3: TGTGCCAGCAGAGCCGATCCTAATGAGCAGTTCTTC. Encoded protein: CASRADPNEQFF.

This rearrangement joins TRBV5-6 to TRBJ1-2; no firm D call. V lost 6 bases to trimming and J lost 4 bases, with 16 bases between them. The CDR3 is made up of 14 amino acids. Germline V gives CDR1 SGHDT, CDR2 YYEEEE. This CDR3 reads CASTPGRDLYGYTF. Written as DNA, the CDR3 is TGTGCCAGCACCCCTGGTCGGGATCTCTATGGCTACACCTTC.

This chain uses TRBV15 with TRBJ1-1; D uncertain. CDR1 is LNHNV and CDR2 is YYDKDF in the germline V gene (reference sequence). The CDR3 runs 13 residues. Trimming pared 0 bases from V and 8 bases from J, leaving 10 bases between. CDR3: CATSREGNREAFF. The CDR3 nucleotides are TGTGCCACCAGCAGAGAGGGGAACAGAGAAGCTTTCTTT.

This chain connects TRBV14 to TRBJ2-1; 10 bases fit TRBD2. This CDR3 spans 18 amino acids. V shed 2 bases and J 7 bases; nucleotides not matched to a gene: 14. Germline V gives CDR1 SGHDN, CDR2 FVKESK. The CDR3 coding sequence is TGTGCCAGCAGCCAAAGAGCCCCCGTGGTAGCGGGGGGTAATGAGCAGTTCTTC. Amino acids: CASSQRAPVVAGGNEQFF.

V and J are TRBV29-1 and TRBJ2-1; 7 nucleotides match TRBD1. CDR1 is SQVTM and CDR2 is ANQGSEA in the germline V gene. The V and J ends lost 6 bases and 6 bases, in that order; junction bases with no gene match: 8. The CDR3 spans 13 residues. The CDR3 coding sequence is TGCAGCGTGAGACAGGGTTTGGGCAATGAGCAGTTCTTC. This translates into CSVRQGLGNEQFF.

This chain uses TRBV2 with TRBJ2-7; TRBD1 agrees at 8 bases. The J segment lost 3 bases and the V segment lost 6 bases, leaving 10 bases of the junction unmatched. CDR1 and CDR2 from the germline V gene are SNHLY and FYNNEI. The CDR3 runs 15 residues. Here the CDR3 DNA reads TGTGCCAGCAGCCCGGGACAGGAGGGAGACTACGAGCAGTACTTC. This codes for CASSPGQEGDYEQYF.

The rearrangement links TRBV25-1 to TRBJ2-5; no firm D call. The germline V gene has CDR1 MGHDK and CDR2 SYGVNS. The CDR3 sequence is 12 residues long. Deletions cut 7 bases from V and 13 bases from J, with 19 bases between. Here the CDR3 DNA reads TGTGCCAGCACCCTGGACGGGTCGTCGGGGTACTTC. This codes for CASTLDGSSGYF.

The gene calls are TRBV5-1 and TRBJ2-7, with TRBD2 matching 12 bases. Germline values: CDR1 SGHRS, CDR2 YFSETQ. The V segment lost 3 bases and the J segment 5 bases; nucleotides outside the gene matches: 15. The CDR3 contains 18 residues. The CDR3 region has the DNA TGCGCCAGCAGCTCCGGGACGGCTCGACTAGCGGGAGTCCACGAGCAGTACTTC. It translates to CASSSGTARLAGVHEQYF.

The chain employs TRBV5-4 and TRBJ2-5, with 7 bases matching TRBD2. Germline V gives CDR1 SGHNT, CDR2 YYREEE (reference sequence). The CDR3 runs to 14 residues. J lost 5 bases, V lost 4 bases, and 8 bases had no gene match. CDR3 region: CASSQMTSLETQYF. Here the CDR3 DNA reads TGTGCCAGCAGCCAGATGACTAGCCTGGAGACCCAGTACTTC.

The rearrangement uses TRBV2 and TRBJ2-3; D may correspond to TRBD1 or TRBD2 (7 bases each). The CDR3 has 16 amino acids. Germline CDR1 reads SNHLY; CDR2 reads FYNNEI. V lost 8 bases to trimming and J lost 0 bases, with 18 bases between them. This CDR3 is CASSAGEGASTDTQYF. Written as DNA, the CDR3 is TGTGCCAGCTCGGCGGGAGAGGGGGCTAGCACAGATACGCAGTATTTT.

The chain employs TRBV7-9 and TRBJ2-1; D gene uncertain. The germline gives CDR1 SEHNR, CDR2 FQNEAQ (reference sequence). The CDR3 is 15 residues long. V was pared by 5 bases and J by 6 bases, with 17 bases between. The DNA of the CDR3 is TGTGCCAGCAGCCATCCACCCGCAGGTTCCAATGAGCAGTTCTTC. It codes for CASSHPPAGSNEQFF.

The rearrangement joins TRBV10-1 to TRBJ2-2; D gene uncertain. The CDR3 is 14 residues long. Trimming removed 5 bases at V and 1 base at J, with 8 bases between. CDR1 is WNHNN, CDR2 SYGVQD, per germline (reference sequence). CDR3 coding DNA: TGCGCCAGCAGTTCCAACATGAACACCGGGGAGCTGTTTTTT. This translates into CASSSNMNTGELFF.

The chain combines TRBV10-3 with TRBJ1-3, with D hard to call. Trimming took 3 bases from V and 0 from J, leaving 12 bases between them. Looked up from germline, CDR1 is ENHRY and CDR2 is SYGVKD. The CDR3 is made up of 16 amino acids. CDR3: CAISDGIGYSGNTIYF. Here the CDR3 DNA reads TGTGCCATCAGTGACGGGATCGGTTACTCTGGAAACACCATATATTTT.

The chain uses TRBV6-5 and TRBJ1-1, with D uncertain. Germline V CDR1 and CDR2: MNHEY, SVGAGI. V was pared by 2 bases and J by 6 bases, with 13 bases between. The length of the CDR3 is 14 residues. In DNA form, the CDR3 reads TGTGCCAGCAGTTACAGAGGGTATGGGGCTGAAGCTTTCTTT. The encoded protein is CASSYRGYGAEAFF.

This clone was seen once. V and J are TRBV5-1 and TRBJ2-3; weak D call: TRBD2 (6 bases). V dropped 2 bases and J dropped 2 bases, with 12 bases sitting between them. CDR1 and CDR2 (germline): SGHRS, YFSETQ. The CDR3 loop spans 15 amino acids. The CDR3 coding sequence is TGCGCCAGCAGCTTACGGGGCGGGATCACAGATACGCAGTATTTT. As protein: CASSLRGGITDTQYF.